The next 20 T cell receptor beta chains were all read from a single sample in a study of blood T cell repertoires in COVID-19. The table came from immunoSEQ multiplex PCR; TCRdb's copy has only in-frame clones and leaves some out. The data show 75,000 to 90,000 clones, with 83% seen just once and approximately 10% held by the top ten. Sequencing was done on a sample of peripheral blood. The receptors derive from a human donor in a cohort sampled during active COVID-19.

The chain couples TRBV4-1 to TRBJ2-7; 9 nucleotides agree with TRBD1. V dropped 0 bases and J dropped 1; count of bases not matched to a gene: 1. This CDR3 is built from 15 residues. Per germline, CDR1 MGHRA and CDR2 YSYEKL. As DNA, the CDR3 is TGCGCCAGCAGCCAAGATGGGACAGGGTCCTACGAGCAGTACTTC. Protein product: CASSQDGTGSYEQYF.

V is TRBV5-1 and J is TRBJ2-2; D gene ambiguous. V shed 0 bases and J shed 4 bases, with 7 bases lying between them. The germline V gene encodes CDR1 SGHRS and CDR2 YFSETQ. The CDR3 spans 14 residues. The CDR3 region is CASSLDAGTGELFF. Here the CDR3 DNA reads TGCGCCAGCAGCTTGGACGCAGGCACCGGGGAGCTGTTTTTT. The full variable domain, rest sourced from reference TRBV5-1 and TRBJ2-2, is KAGVTQTPRYLIKTRGQQVTLSCSPISGHRSVSWYQQTPGQGLQFLFEYFSETQRNKGNFPGRFSGRQFSNSRSEMNVSTLELGDSALYLCASSLDAGTGELFFGEGSRLTVL.

The rearrangement links TRBV28 to TRBJ2-7; 13 bases map to TRBD2. The CDR3 runs 16 residues. CDR1 MDHEN and CDR2 SYDVKM come from the germline V gene. With 5 bases clipped from V and 7 bases from J, the junction kept 11 bases outside the gene matches. In DNA, the CDR3 is TGTGCCAGCAGTCCCTCGACTAGCGGGAGGCTTCATGAGCAGTACTTC. This encodes CASSPSTSGRLHEQYF.

The rearrangement uses TRBV4-1 and TRBJ2-6; D is perhaps TRBD1 (6 bases). V shed 1 base and J shed 0 bases, with 19 bases lying between them. This CDR3 comprises 20 residues. Germline V gene sequence: CDR1 MGHRA, CDR2 YSYEKL. DNA for the CDR3: TGCGCCAGCAGCCAAGCGGTAACTACGGCAGGGGCCTCTGGGGCCAACGTCCTGACTTTC. This translates into CASSQAVTTAGASGANVLTF.

This chain links TRBV3-1 (or the pseudogene TRBV3-2) with TRBJ1-3; the D is unclear. The germline V gene encodes CDR1 LGHDT and CDR2 YNNKEL (reference sequence). The length of the CDR3 is 14 residues. V was shortened by 3 bases and J by 8 bases, with 14 bases between the two germline ends. CDR3 nucleotide sequence: TGTGCCAGCAGCCAGGCGGGCCGGTGGGACACCATATATTTT. It encodes CASSQAGRWDTIYF.

The genes are TRBV7-9 and TRBJ2-7; 9 positions match TRBD1. V lost 4 bases and J lost 2; bases outside the gene matches: 6. The V gene's germline CDR1 is SEHNR and CDR2 FQNEAQ (reference sequence). This CDR3 comprises 15 residues. Here the CDR3 DNA reads TGTGCCAGCAGCTCACGGACAGGGGCTACCTACGAGCAGTACTTC. It encodes CASSSRTGATYEQYF.

This clone has only a few counts. The genes are TRBV3-1 (or the pseudogene TRBV3-2) and TRBJ2-4; D is uncertain. Trimming removed 2 bases from V and 7 bases from J, with 15 bases in between. Germline lookup yields CDR1 LGHDT and CDR2 YNNKEL (reference sequence). This CDR3 comprises 15 residues. The CDR3 region is CASSQTLGPQNIQYF. CDR3 coding DNA: TGTGCCAGCAGCCAAACTCTAGGTCCCCAGAACATTCAGTACTTC.

This chain uses TRBV6-6 with TRBJ1-3, with D perhaps matching TRBD1 (5 bases). The V end lost 5 bases, the J end lost 0 bases, and 17 bases lay between the germline ends. From germline, CDR1 is MNHNY and CDR2 SVGAGI (reference sequence). This CDR3 spans 17 amino acids. The CDR3 reads CASSPRFGDYSGNTIYF. The DNA of the CDR3 is TGTGCCAGCAGTCCCCGATTCGGGGACTACTCTGGAAACACCATATATTTT.

This sequence joins TRBV5-1 and TRBJ1-6; maybe TRBD1 (5 bases). The CDR3 is 16 amino acids. With 3 bases removed from V and 10 bases from J, the gap between germline ends came to 20 bases. Per the germline V gene, CDR1 is SGHRS and CDR2 is YFSETQ. This CDR3 reads CASSSAIGQVGSPLHF. CDR3 bases: TGCGCCAGCAGCTCGGCGATCGGACAAGTAGGATCACCCCTCCACTTT.

V gene TRBV10-3 combines with J gene TRBJ2-7, with D maybe TRBD2 (7 bases). Germline lookup yields CDR1 ENHRY and CDR2 SYGVKD. V was pared by 6 bases and J by 3 bases, with 18 bases between. The CDR3 sequence is 15 residues long. CDR3 amino acids: CAISPGEGFYYEQYF. DNA for the CDR3: TGTGCCATCAGCCCAGGGGAGGGATTTTACTACGAGCAGTACTTC.

The rearrangement uses TRBV24-1 and TRBJ2-2, with 11 bases that match TRBD2. This CDR3 spans 15 amino acids. The ends lost 5 bases at V and 5 bases at J; junction bases unmatched: 3. CDR1 is KGHDR, CDR2 SFDVKD, per germline. CDR3 sequence: CATSVASGRTGELFF. The CDR3 region has the DNA TGTGCCACCAGTGTCGCTAGCGGGAGGACCGGGGAGCTGTTTTTT.

The gene calls are TRBV7-2 and TRBJ2-3; TRBD2 matches 9 bases. V lost 7 bases to trimming and J lost 5 bases; unmatched junction nucleotides: 13. The CDR3 consists of 16 residues. CDR1 and CDR2 (germline): SGHTA, FQGNSA. In DNA, the CDR3 is TGTGCCAGCAACCCAAGGGGGCGGGGGGGCCAAGATACGCAGTATTTT. This codes for CASNPRGRGGQDTQYF.

V and J are TRBV7-2 and TRBJ2-5; 8 bases match TRBD1. V shed 4 bases and J 5 bases; nucleotides not matched to a gene: 6. Looked up from germline, CDR1 is SGHTA and CDR2 is FQGNSA. There are 14 residues in the CDR3. CDR3 nucleotides: TGTGCCAGCAGCTGGAATGGACAGGGCGAGACCCAGTACTTC. It encodes CASSWNGQGETQYF.

This clone was detected many times. The chain employs TRBV10-3 and TRBJ2-1; 13 nucleotides align to TRBD2. Germline CDR1 and CDR2: ENHRY and SYGVKD. The CDR3 runs to 19 residues. V dropped 7 bases and J dropped 0; count of bases not matched to a gene: 12. CDR3 amino acids: CAITPGLAGAMGSYNEQFF. The CDR3 coding sequence is TGTGCCATCACACCCGGACTAGCGGGGGCCATGGGCTCCTACAATGAGCAGTTCTTC.

The chain employs TRBV3-1 (or the pseudogene TRBV3-2) and TRBJ2-7; no clear D gene. This CDR3 comprises 15 residues. CDR1 is LGHDT, CDR2 YNNKEL, per germline (reference sequence). Between the trimmed V and J ends, which lost 1 base and 3 bases, there was a span of 13 bases. CDR3 sequence: CASSQGASVDYEQYF. Written as DNA, the CDR3 is TGTGCCAGCAGCCAAGGTGCCAGCGTGGACTACGAGCAGTACTTC.

V is TRBV14 and J is TRBJ2-7; 8 bases match TRBD1. Germline V gene lookup returns CDR1 SGHDN and CDR2 FVKESK. V was clipped by 4 bases and J by 6 bases; unmatched bases: 5. The CDR3 extends over 13 amino acids. The CDR3 bases are TGTGCCAGCAGCCCCCGGACAGGGAGCGAGCAGTACTTC. This translates into CASSPRTGSEQYF.

V gene TRBV3-1 (or the pseudogene TRBV3-2) combines with J gene TRBJ2-1; TRBD1 is a possible D gene (5 bases). CDR1 is LGHDT and CDR2 is YNNKEL in the germline V gene (reference sequence). The CDR3 loop spans 15 amino acids. Trimming cost V 1 base and J 5 bases, with 12 bases left between them. The CDR3 loop is CASSQAQVLNNEQFF. The CDR3 DNA follows: TGTGCCAGCAGCCAAGCACAGGTGTTGAACAATGAGCAGTTCTTC.

This chain uses TRBV9 with TRBJ2-1; D is uncertain. The CDR3 has 17 amino acids. Germline assignment: CDR1 SGDLS and CDR2 YYNGEE. V lost 4 bases and J 5 bases, leaving 22 bases between the germline ends. CDR3 residues: CASSPPASESIHNEQFF. The CDR3, as DNA: TGTGCCAGCAGCCCCCCGGCGAGCGAAAGCATTCACAATGAGCAGTTCTTC.

This clone was observed a handful of times. CDR3 nucleotides: TGTGCCAGCAGCCAAGATTTGGCATCTGGAAACACCATATATTTT. The encoded protein is CASSQDLASGNTIYF. The V gene is TRBV4-2, the J gene TRBJ1-3; D unclear. The V gene lost 0 bases and the J gene lost 1 base, with 7 bases spanning the gap. CDR3 size: 15 residues. Germline V CDR1 and CDR2: LGHNA, YNFKEQ.

The chain combines TRBV6-5 with TRBJ2-7; 10 bases line up with TRBD1. The CDR3 is 13 amino acids. J was trimmed by 4 bases and V by 6 bases; bases with no gene match: 3. Germline V gene lookup returns CDR1 MNHEY and CDR2 SVGAGI. The chain's CDR3 is CASRGTGEYEQYF. DNA for the CDR3: TGTGCCAGCAGAGGGACAGGGGAGTACGAGCAGTACTTC.